This T cell receptor beta chain appears in the sequencing data of a study of low-dose radiotherapy and immunotherapy resistance in tumors. Priming of first-strand cDNA relied on TRAV- and TRBV-specific primers (covering alpha and beta chains). TCRs were put through approximately 20 PCR cycles of amplification with Phusion. A constant-region primer and the V-primer adapter served as the primer pair. Amplification of the isolated mRNA used in vitro transcription. From the reads, TCRdb called clonotypes with MiXCR, one entry per CDR3 protein. Of about 11,000 distinct CDR3 sequences detected, 60% to 80% appear once; the ten largest clones hold 12%. The CDR3 runs to 14 residues. The V gene's germline CDR1 is SGHTA and CDR2 FQGNSA. The V end was cut by 5 bases, the J end by 4 bases, with 15 bases between. This clonotype was observed once.

J is TRBJ2-7 and V is TRBV7-2; possibly TRBD1 for D (6 bases). The receptor was isolated from a human donor with advanced metastatic prostate, ovarian, gallbladder or colorectal cancer (not recorded which). This table probably holds off-target reads from a library built for another chain. Here the CDR3 DNA reads TGTGCCAGCAGCCAAGATTGGGGGCCGTACGAGCAGTACTTC. Translated: CASSQDWGPYEQYF.